This T cell receptor beta chain is drawn from a study of T cells of healthy individuals (dated 2018 in TCRdb). The germline V gene supplies CDR1 SGHVS and CDR2 FQNEAQ. V is reduced by 5 bases and J by 0 bases, leaving a spacing of 14 bases between them. The CDR3 numbers 16 residues from cysteine through phenylalanine. Kept here is only the CDR3 DNA, which spans 48 bases and is read in frame from base 1. Regarding this clonotype: The antigen it binds to is not known. Base qualities are not provided; no much larger clone lies one nucleotide away.

The protocol used for the library was 5' RACE. Sequencing was carried out with an Illumina MiSeq. TCRdb itself trimmed the public reads at Q25 with fastp, ran MiXCR and retained productive beta chains. One record per CDR3 amino acid sequence lists the most common genes and DNA. The sample table contains more than 60,000 distinct CDR3 sequences; only one count was recorded for around 15% of them. Around 5% of the sample rests with the top ten. The source is a human donor in good health. The sequence joins TRBV7-8 to TRBJ2-1; possibly the D gene is TRBD2, per 6 matching bases. The CDR3 protein is CASSRVAGISYNEQFF. At the DNA level, the sequence is TGTGCCAGCAGCAGGGTGGCGGGGATCTCCTACAATGAGCAGTTCTTC.